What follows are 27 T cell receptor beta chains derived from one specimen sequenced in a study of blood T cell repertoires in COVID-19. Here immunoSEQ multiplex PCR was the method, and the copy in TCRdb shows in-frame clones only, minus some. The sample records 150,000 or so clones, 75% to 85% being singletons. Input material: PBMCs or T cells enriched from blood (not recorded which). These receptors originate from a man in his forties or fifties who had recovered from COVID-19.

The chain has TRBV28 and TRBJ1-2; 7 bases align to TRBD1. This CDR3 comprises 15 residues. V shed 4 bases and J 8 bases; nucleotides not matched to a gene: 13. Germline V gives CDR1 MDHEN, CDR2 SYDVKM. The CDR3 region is CASSSWPEGAHGYTF. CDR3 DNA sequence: TGTGCCAGCAGTTCGTGGCCCGAGGGGGCGCACGGCTACACCTTC.

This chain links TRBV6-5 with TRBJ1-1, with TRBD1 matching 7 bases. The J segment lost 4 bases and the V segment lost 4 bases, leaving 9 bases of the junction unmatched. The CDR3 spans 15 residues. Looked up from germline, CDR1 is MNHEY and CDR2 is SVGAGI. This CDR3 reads CASSSRGRKSTEAFF. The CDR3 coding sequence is TGTGCCAGCAGTTCGAGGGGGCGTAAGTCCACTGAAGCTTTCTTT.

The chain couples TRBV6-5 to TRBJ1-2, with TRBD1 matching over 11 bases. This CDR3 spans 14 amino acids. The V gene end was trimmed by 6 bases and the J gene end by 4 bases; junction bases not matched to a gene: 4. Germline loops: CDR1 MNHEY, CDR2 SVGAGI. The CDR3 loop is CASSGTGGPYGYTF. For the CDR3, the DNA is TGTGCCAGCAGCGGGACAGGGGGTCCCTATGGCTACACCTTC.

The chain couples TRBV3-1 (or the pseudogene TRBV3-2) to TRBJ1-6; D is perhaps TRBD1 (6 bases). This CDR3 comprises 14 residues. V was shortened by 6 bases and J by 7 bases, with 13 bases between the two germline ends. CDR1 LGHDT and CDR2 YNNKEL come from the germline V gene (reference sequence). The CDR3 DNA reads TGTGCCAGCAGAGACAGGCCAACGAATTCACCCCTCCACTTT. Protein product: CASRDRPTNSPLHF.

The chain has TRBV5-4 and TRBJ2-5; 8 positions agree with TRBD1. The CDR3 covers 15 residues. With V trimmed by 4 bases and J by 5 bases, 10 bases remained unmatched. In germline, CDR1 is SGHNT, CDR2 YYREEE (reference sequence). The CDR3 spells CASSRPGQGRETQYF. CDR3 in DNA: TGTGCCAGCAGCCGACCCGGACAGGGAAGGGAGACCCAGTACTTC.

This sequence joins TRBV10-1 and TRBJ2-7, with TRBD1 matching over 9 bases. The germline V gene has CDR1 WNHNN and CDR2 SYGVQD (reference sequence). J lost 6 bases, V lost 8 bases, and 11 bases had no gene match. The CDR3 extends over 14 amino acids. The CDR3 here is CASGRGTGKGEQYF. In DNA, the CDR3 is TGCGCCAGCGGACGGGGGACAGGGAAGGGCGAGCAGTACTTC.

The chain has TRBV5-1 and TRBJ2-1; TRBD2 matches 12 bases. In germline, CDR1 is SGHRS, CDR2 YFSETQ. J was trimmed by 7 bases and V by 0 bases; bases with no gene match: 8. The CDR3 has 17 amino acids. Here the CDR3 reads CASSLAPTSGGGNEQFF. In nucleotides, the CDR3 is TGCGCCAGCAGCTTGGCCCCGACTAGCGGGGGAGGGAATGAGCAGTTCTTC.

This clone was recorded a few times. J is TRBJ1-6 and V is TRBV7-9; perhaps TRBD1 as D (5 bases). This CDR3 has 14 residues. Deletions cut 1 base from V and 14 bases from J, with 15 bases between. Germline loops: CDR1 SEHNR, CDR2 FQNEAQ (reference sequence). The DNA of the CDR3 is TGTGCCAGCAGCTTAGGATCCCAGGGCCCAGCCCTCCACTTT. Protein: CASSLGSQGPALHF.

CDR3 coding DNA: TGTGCCAGCAGCTTGACTAGCGGGGTCCCCTACAATGAGCAGTTCTTC. This gives the protein CASSLTSGVPYNEQFF. The genes are TRBV7-6 and TRBJ2-1, with 11 bases aligning to TRBD2. The germline CDR1 and CDR2 sequences are SGHVS and FNYEAQ. CDR3 length equals 16 residues. The trim removed 3 bases at V and 2 bases at J, leaving 3 bases unmatched.

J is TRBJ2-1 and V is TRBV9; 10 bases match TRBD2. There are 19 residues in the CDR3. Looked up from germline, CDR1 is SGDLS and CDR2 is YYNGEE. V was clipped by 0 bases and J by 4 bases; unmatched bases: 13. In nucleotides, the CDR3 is TGTGCCAGCAGCGTAGCCCCGGGAGCGGGGGGGCCAAGGTACAATGAGCAGTTCTTC. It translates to CASSVAPGAGGPRYNEQFF.

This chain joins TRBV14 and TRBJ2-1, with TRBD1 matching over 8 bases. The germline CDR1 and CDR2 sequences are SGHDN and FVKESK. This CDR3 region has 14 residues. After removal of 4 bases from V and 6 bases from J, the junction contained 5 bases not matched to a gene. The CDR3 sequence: CASSLDRVGNEQFF. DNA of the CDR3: TGTGCCAGCAGCCTGGACAGGGTCGGCAATGAGCAGTTCTTC.

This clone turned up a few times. CDR3 loop: CASSPIAGGPYEQYF. CDR3 bases: TGTGCCAGCAGTCCCATAGCGGGGGGCCCCTACGAGCAGTACTTC. J is TRBJ2-7 and V is TRBV28, with 10 bases that match TRBD2. The CDR3 loop spans 15 amino acids. CDR1 is MDHEN, CDR2 SYDVKM, per germline. Trimming took 5 bases from V and 2 from J; bases not matched to a gene: 6.

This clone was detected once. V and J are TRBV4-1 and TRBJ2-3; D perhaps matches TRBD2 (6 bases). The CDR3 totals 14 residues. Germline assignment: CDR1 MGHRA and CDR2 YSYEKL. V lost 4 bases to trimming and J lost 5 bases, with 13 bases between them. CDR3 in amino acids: CASSPEGRKDTQYF. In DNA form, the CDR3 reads TGCGCCAGCAGCCCGGAGGGCCGAAAAGATACGCAGTATTTT.

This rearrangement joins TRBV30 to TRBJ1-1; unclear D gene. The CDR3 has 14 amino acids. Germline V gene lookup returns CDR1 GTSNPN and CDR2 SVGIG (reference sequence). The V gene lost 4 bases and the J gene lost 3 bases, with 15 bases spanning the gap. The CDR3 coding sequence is TGTGCCTGGAATCGGGAGAGAAGGGACACTGAAGCTTTCTTT. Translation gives CAWNRERRDTEAFF.

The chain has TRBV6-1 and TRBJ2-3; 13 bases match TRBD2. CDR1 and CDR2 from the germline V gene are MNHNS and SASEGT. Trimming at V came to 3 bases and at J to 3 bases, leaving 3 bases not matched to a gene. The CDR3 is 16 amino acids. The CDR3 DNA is TGTGCCAGCAGTGATGAGGGACTAGCGGGGACAGATACGCAGTATTTT. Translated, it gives CASSDEGLAGTDTQYF.

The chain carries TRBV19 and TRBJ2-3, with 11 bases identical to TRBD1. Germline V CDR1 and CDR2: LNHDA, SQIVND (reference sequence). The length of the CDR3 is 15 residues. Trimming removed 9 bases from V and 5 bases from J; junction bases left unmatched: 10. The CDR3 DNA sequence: TGTGCCAGCATCCCCGGGACAGGGGGAAGAGATACGCAGTATTTT. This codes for CASIPGTGGRDTQYF.

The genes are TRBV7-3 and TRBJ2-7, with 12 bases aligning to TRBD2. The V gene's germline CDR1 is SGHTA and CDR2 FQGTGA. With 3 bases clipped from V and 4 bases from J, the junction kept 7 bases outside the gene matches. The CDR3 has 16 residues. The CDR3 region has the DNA TGTGCCAGCAGCTTGATGCCCGGGACTAGCGGGTACGAGCAGTACTTC. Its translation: CASSLMPGTSGYEQYF.

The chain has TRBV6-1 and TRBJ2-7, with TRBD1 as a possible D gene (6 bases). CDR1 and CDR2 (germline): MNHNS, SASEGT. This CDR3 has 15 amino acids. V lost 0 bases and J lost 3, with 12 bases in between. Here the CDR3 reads CASSEAGTTDYEQYF. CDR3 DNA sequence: TGTGCCAGCAGTGAAGCCGGGACAACTGACTACGAGCAGTACTTC.

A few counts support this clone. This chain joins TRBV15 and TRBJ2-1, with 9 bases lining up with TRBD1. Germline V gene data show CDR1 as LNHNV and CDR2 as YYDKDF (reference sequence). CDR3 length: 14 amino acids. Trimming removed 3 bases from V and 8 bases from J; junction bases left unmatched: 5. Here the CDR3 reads CATSSGQGIDEQFF. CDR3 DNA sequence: TGTGCCACCAGCAGTGGACAGGGGATCGATGAGCAGTTCTTC.

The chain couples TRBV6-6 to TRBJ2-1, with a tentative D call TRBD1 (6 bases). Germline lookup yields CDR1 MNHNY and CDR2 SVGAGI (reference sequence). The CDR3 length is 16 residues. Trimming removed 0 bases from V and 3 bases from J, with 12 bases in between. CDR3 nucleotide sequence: TGTGCCAGCAGTTACTCGGTACAGGGCCTCTACAATGAGCAGTTCTTC. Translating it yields CASSYSVQGLYNEQFF.

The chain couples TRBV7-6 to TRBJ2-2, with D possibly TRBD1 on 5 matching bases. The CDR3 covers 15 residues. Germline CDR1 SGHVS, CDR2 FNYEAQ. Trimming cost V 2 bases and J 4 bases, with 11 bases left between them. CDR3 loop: CASSLQGRGTGELFF. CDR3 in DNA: TGTGCCAGCAGCTTACAGGGTCGTGGCACCGGGGAGCTGTTTTTT.

The CDR3 protein is CASNRETGNDQPQHF. The CDR3 DNA reads as TGTGCCAGCAATAGGGAGACAGGGAATGATCAGCCCCAGCATTTT. This rearrangement joins TRBV2 to TRBJ1-5, with 7 bases matching TRBD1. Looked up from germline, CDR1 is SNHLY and CDR2 is FYNNEI. Losses at the gene ends were 7 bases for V and 5 bases for J; bases not matched to a gene: 11. CDR3 length equals 15 residues.

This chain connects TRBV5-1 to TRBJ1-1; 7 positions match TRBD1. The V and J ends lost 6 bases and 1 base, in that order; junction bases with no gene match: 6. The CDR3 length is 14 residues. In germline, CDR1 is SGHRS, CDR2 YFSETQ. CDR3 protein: CASTQQGSNTEAFF. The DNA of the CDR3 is TGCGCCAGCACCCAACAGGGGTCGAACACTGAAGCTTTCTTT.

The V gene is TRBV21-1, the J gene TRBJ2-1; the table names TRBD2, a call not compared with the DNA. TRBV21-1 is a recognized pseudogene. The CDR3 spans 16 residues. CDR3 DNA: TGTGCCAGCAGCAAAGGCGCTAGACTAGCGTCCTCTGAGCAGTTCTTC. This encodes CASSKGARLASSEQFF.

The CDR3 region has the DNA TGCGCCAGCAGCCAAGTGGGGGTGGCGGGGGGCCAAAACATTCAGTACTTC. Amino acids: CASSQVGVAGGQNIQYF. The chain couples TRBV4-1 to TRBJ2-4; 8 bases align to TRBD2. In germline, CDR1 is MGHRA, CDR2 YSYEKL. Unmatched junction bases numbered 10, after V lost 1 base and J lost 5 bases. The CDR3 has 17 amino acids.

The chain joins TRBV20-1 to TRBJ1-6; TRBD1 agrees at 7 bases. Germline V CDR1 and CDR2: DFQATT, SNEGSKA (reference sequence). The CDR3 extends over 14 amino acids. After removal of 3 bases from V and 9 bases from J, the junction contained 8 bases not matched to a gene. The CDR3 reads CSASPDRVGSPLHF. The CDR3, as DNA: TGCAGTGCTAGTCCTGACAGGGTGGGTTCACCCCTCCACTTT.

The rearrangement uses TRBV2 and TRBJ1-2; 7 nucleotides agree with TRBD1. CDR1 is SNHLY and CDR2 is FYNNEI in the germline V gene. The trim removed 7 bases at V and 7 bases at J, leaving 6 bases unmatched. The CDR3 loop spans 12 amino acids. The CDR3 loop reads CASKGALSGYTF. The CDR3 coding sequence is TGTGCCAGCAAGGGGGCTTTAAGTGGCTACACCTTC.